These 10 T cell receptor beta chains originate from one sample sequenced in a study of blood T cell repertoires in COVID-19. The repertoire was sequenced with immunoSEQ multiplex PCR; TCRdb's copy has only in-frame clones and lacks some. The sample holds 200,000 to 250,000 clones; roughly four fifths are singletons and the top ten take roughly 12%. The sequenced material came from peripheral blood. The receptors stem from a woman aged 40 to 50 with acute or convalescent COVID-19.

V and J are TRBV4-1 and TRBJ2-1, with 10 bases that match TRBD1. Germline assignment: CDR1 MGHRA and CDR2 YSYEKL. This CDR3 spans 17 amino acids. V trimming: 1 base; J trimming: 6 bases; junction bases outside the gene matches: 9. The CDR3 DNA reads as TGCGCCAGCAGCCAAGTAGGGCCGGGACAGGGGCTCAATGAGCAGTTCTTC. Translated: CASSQVGPGQGLNEQFF.

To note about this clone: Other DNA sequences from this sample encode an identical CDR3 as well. The CDR3 sequence: CASSLAGDYGYTF. CDR3 DNA sequence: TGCGCCAGCAGCTTGGCCGGGGACTATGGCTACACCTTC. This chain joins TRBV5-1 and TRBJ1-2; D is unclear. The germline gives CDR1 SGHRS, CDR2 YFSETQ. Trimming removed 0 bases at V and 3 bases at J, with 6 bases between. The CDR3 runs to 13 residues.

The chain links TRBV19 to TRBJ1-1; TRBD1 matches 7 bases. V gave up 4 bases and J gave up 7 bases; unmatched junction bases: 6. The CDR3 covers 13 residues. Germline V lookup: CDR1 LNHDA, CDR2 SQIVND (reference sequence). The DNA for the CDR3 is TGTGCCAGTAGTACGACAGGGCTCAGTGAAGCTTTCTTT. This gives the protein CASSTTGLSEAFF.

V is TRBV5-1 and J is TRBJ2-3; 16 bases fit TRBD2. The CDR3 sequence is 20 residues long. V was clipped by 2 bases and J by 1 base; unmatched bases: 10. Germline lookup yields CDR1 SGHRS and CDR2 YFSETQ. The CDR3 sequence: CASSFEPGLAGGRGTDTQYF. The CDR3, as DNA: TGCGCCAGCAGCTTCGAACCGGGACTAGCGGGGGGGCGCGGCACAGATACGCAGTATTTT.

CDR3 loop: CSVALIYSPDNEQFF. As DNA, the CDR3 is TGCAGCGTTGCCCTCATCTACAGTCCAGACAATGAGCAGTTCTTC. The chain joins TRBV29-1 to TRBJ2-1; D remains ambiguous. The CDR3 length is 15 residues. Germline CDR1 is SQVTM and CDR2 is ANQGSEA. Trimming took off 4 bases at V and 5 bases at J, with 18 bases between the two ends.

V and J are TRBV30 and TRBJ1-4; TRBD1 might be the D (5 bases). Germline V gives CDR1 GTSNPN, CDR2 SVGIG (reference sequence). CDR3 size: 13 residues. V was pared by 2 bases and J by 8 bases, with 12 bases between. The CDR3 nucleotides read TGTGCCTGGAGTCGAGGGCGGGGGGAAAAACTGTTTTTT. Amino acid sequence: CAWSRGRGEKLFF. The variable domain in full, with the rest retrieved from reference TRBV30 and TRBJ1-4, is SQTIHQWPATLVQPVGSPLSLECTVEGTSNPNLYWYRQAAGRGLQLLFYSVGIGQISSEVPQNLSASRPQDRQFILSSKKLLLSDSGFYLCAWSRGRGEKLFFGSGTQLSVL.

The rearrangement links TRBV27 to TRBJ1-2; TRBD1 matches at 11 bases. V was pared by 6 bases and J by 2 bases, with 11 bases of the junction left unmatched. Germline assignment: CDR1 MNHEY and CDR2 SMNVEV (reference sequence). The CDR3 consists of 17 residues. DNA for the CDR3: TGTGCCAGCAGGCCGGGACAGGGGGTTTCGGCGAACTATGGCTACACCTTC. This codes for CASRPGQGVSANYGYTF.

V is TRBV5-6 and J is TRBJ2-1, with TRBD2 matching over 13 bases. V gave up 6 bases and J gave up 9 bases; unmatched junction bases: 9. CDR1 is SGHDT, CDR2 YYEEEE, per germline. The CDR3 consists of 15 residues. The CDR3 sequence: CASNLGLAGVSEQFF. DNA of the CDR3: TGTGCCAGCAACCTCGGACTAGCGGGAGTTAGTGAGCAGTTCTTC.

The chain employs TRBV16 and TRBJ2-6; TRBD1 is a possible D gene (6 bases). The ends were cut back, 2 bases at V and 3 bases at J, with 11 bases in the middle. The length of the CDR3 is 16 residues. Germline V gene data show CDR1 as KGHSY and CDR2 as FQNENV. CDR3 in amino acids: CASSQIQGSGANVLTF. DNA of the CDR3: TGTGCCAGCAGCCAAATACAGGGAAGTGGGGCCAACGTCCTGACTTTC. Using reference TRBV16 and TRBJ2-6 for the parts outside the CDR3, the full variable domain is GEEVAQTPKHLVRGEGQKAKLYCAPIKGHSYVFWYQQVLKNEFKFLISFQNENVFDETGMPKERFSAKCLPNSPCSLEIQATKLEDSAVYFCASSQIQGSGANVLTFGAGSRLTVL.

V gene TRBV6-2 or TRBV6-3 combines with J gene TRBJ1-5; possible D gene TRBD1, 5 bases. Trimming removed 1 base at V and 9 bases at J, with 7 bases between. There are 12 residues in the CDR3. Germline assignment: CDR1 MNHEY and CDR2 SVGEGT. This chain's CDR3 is CASSYWQGPQHF. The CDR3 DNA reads TGTGCCAGCAGTTACTGGCAGGGGCCCCAGCATTTT.